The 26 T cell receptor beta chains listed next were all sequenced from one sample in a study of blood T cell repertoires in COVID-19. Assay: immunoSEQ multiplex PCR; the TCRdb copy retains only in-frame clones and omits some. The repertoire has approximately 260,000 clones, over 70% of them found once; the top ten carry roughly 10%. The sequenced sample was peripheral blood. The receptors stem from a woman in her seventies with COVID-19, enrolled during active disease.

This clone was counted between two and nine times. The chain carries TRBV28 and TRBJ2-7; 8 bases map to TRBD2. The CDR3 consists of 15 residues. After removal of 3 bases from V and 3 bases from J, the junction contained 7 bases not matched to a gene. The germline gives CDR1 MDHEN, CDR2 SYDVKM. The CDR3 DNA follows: TGTGCCAGCAGTTTTGGCCAGCGGGAGATCTACGAGCAGTACTTC. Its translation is CASSFGQREIYEQYF.

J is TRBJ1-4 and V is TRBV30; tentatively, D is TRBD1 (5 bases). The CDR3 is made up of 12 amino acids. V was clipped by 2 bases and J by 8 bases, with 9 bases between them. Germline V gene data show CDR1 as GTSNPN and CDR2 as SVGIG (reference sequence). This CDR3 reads CAWSPGGEKLFF. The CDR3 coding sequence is TGTGCCTGGAGTCCGGGGGGAGAAAAACTGTTTTTT.

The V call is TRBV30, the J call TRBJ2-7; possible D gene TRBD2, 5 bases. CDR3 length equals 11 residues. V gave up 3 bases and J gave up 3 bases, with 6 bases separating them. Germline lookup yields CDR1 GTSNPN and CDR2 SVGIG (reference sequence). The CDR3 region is CAWRGVYEQYF. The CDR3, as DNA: TGTGCCTGGAGGGGAGTCTACGAGCAGTACTTC. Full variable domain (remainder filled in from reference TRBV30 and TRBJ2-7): SQTIHQWPATLVQPVGSPLSLECTVEGTSNPNLYWYRQAAGRGLQLLFYSVGIGQISSEVPQNLSASRPQDRQFILSSKKLLLSDSGFYLCAWRGVYEQYFGPGTRLTVT.

CDR3 region: CASSPRTSGGYEQYF. CDR3 bases: TGCGCCAGCAGCCCCCGGACTAGCGGGGGATACGAGCAGTACTTC. The chain has TRBV4-3 and TRBJ2-7; 13 positions agree with TRBD2. This CDR3 has 15 amino acids. Germline values: CDR1 LGHNA, CDR2 YSLEER. V shed 4 bases and J 4 bases; nucleotides not matched to a gene: 4.

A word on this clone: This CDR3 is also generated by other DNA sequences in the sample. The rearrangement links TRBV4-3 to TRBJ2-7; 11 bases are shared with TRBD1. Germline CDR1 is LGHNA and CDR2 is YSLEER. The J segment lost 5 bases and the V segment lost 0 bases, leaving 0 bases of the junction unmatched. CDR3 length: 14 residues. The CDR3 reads CASSQEDRGHEQYF. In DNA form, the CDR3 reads TGCGCCAGCAGCCAAGAGGACAGGGGGCACGAGCAGTACTTC.

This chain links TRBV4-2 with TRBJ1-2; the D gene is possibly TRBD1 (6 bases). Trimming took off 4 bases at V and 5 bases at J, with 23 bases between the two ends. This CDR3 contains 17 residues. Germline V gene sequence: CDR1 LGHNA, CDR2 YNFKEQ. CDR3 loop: CASSPAGGARLWYGYTF. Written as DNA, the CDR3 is TGTGCCAGCAGCCCTGCTGGGGGGGCGCGATTGTGGTATGGCTACACCTTC.

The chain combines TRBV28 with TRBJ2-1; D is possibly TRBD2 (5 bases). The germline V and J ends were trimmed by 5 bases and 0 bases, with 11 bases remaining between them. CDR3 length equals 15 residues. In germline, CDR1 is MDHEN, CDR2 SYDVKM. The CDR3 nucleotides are TGTGCCAGCAGTCCAGCGGAGCCCTCCTACAATGAGCAGTTCTTC. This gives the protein CASSPAEPSYNEQFF.

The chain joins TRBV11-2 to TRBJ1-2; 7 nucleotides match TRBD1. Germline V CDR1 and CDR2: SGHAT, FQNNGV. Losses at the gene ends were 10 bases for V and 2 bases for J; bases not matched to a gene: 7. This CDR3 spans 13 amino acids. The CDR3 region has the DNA TGTGCCAACACAGACAGGGAGAACTATGGCTACACCTTC. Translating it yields CANTDRENYGYTF.

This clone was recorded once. CDR3 coding DNA: TGTGCCAGCAGTTATGCGAACGGGGAGCTGTTTTTT. It specifies CASSYANGELFF. The rearrangement uses TRBV6-2 or TRBV6-3 and TRBJ2-2; D is unclear. Germline V lookup: CDR1 MNHEY, CDR2 SVGEGT. This CDR3 is built from 12 residues. Trimming removed 3 bases from V and 7 bases from J, with 6 bases in between.

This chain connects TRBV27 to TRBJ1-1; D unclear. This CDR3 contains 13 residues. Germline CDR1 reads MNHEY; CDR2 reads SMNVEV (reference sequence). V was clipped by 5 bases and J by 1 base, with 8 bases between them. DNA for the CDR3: TGTGCCAGCAGTCCCCTTCCGAACACTGAAGCTTTCTTT. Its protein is CASSPLPNTEAFF.

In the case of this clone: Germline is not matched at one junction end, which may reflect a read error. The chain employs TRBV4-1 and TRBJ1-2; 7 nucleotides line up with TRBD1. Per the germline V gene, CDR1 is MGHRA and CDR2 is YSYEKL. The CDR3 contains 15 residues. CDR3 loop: CASNQEGGRGYGYTF. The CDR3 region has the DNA TGCGCCAGCAACCAAGAAGGGGGCCGTGGCTATGGCTACACCTTC.

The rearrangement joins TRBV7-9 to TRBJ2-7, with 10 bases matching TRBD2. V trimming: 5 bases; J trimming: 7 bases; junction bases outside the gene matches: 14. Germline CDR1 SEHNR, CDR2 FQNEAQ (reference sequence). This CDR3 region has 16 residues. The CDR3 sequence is CASSQSLAGVSGEQYF. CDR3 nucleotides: TGTGCCAGCAGCCAGAGTCTAGCGGGAGTTTCGGGTGAGCAGTACTTC.

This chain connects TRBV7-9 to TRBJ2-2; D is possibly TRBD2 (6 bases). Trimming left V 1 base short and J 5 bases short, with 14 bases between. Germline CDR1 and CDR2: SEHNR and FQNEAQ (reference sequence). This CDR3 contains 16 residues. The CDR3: CASSLDRGMGTGELFF. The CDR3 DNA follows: TGTGCCAGCAGCTTAGATCGGGGGATGGGGACCGGGGAGCTGTTTTTT.

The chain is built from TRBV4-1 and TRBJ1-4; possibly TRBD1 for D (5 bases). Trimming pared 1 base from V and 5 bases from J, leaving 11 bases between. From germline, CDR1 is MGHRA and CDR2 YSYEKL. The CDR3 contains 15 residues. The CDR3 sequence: CASSQVQGLNEKLFF. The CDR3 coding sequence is TGCGCCAGCAGCCAAGTGCAGGGCCTAAATGAAAAACTGTTTTTT.

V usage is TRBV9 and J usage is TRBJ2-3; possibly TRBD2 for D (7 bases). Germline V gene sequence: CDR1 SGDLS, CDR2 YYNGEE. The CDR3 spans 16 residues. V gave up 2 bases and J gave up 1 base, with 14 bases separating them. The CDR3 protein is CASSVGPGGRTDTQYF. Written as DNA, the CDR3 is TGTGCCAGCAGCGTTGGCCCCGGGGGGCGCACAGATACGCAGTATTTT. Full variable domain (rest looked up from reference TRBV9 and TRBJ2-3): DSGVTQTPKHLITATGQRVTLRCSPRSGDLSVYWYQQSLDQGLQFLIQYYNGEERAKGNILERFSAQQFPDLHSELNLSSLELGDSALYFCASSVGPGGRTDTQYFGPGTRLTVL.

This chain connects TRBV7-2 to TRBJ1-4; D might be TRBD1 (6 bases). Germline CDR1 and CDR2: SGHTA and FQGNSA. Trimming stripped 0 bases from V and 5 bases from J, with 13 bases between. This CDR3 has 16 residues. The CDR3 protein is CASSLAGADPNEKLFF. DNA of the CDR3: TGTGCCAGCAGCTTAGCGGGGGCCGATCCCAATGAAAAACTGTTTTTT.

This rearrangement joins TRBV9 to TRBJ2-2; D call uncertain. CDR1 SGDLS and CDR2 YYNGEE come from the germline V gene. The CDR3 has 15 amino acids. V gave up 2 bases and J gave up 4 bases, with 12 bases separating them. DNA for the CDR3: TGTGCCAGCAGCGTTGGGTGGGTAGCCACCGGGGAGCTGTTTTTT. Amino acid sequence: CASSVGWVATGELFF.

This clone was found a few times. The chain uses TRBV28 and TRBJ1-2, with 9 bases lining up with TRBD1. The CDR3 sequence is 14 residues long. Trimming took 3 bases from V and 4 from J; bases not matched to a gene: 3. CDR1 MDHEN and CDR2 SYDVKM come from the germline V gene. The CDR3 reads CASSFTTGGYGYTF. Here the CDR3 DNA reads TGTGCCAGCAGTTTCACGACAGGGGGCTATGGCTACACCTTC.

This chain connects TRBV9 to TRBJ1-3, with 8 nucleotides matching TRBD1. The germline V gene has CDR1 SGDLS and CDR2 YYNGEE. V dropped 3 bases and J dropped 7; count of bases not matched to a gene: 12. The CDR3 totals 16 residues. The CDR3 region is CASSATPGTGGNTIYF. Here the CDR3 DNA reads TGTGCCAGCAGCGCAACACCCGGGACAGGTGGTAACACCATATATTTT.

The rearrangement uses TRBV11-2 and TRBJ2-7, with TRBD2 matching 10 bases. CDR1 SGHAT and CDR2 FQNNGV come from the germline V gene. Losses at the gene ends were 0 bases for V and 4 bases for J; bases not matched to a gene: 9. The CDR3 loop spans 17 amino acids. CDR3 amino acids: CASSLDLASGSRYEQYF. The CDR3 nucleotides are TGTGCCAGCAGCTTAGATCTTGCTAGCGGGAGTCGGTACGAGCAGTACTTC.

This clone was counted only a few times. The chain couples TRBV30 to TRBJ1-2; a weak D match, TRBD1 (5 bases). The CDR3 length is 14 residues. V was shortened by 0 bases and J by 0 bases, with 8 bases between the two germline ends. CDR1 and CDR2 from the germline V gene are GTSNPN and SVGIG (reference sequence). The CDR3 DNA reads TGTGCCTGGAGTGTGACAGTTACTAACTATGGCTACACCTTC. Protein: CAWSVTVTNYGYTF.

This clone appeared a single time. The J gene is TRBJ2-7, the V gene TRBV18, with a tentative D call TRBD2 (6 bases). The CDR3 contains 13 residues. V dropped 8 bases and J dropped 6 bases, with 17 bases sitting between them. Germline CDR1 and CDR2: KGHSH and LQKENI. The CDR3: CASTGGGFFEQYF. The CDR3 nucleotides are TGTGCCAGCACCGGGGGAGGATTTTTCGAGCAGTACTTC.

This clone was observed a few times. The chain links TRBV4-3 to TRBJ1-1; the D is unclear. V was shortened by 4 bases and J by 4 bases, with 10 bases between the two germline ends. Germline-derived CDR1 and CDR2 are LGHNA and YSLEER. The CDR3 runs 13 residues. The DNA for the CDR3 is TGCGCCAGCAGCCTCCGATCGGTCACTGAAGCTTTCTTT. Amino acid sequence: CASSLRSVTEAFF.

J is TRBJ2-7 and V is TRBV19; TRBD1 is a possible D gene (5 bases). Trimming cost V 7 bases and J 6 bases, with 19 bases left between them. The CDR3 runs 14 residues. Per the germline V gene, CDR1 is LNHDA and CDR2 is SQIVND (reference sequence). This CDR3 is CASTTGQGFSEQYF. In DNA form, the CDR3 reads TGTGCCAGTACCACCGGGCAGGGATTTAGCGAGCAGTACTTC.

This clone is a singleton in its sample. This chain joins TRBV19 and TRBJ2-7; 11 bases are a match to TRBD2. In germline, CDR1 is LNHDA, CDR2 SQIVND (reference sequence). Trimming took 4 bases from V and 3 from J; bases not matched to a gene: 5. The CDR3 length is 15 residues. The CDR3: CASSTETSGVYEQYF. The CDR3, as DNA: TGTGCCAGTAGTACCGAGACTAGCGGGGTCTACGAGCAGTACTTC.

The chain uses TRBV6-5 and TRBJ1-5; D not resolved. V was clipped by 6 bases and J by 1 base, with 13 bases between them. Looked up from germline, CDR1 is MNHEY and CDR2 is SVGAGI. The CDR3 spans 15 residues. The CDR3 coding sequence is TGTGCCAGCAGGGGCCCAGGCTTCAGCAATCAGCCCCAGCATTTT. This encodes CASRGPGFSNQPQHF.